The clone carrying this TCR beta chain has a single count. The sample comes from a study of Ad26.COV2.S vaccination and SARS-CoV-2 variants. Treatment here: about 20 received Ad26.COV2.S at low or high dose, single or two shots; about 5 received placebo; per-sample allocation not given. All samples were drawn on day 63, counting from the first vaccine or placebo injection. The individual, an adult aged 18-55 years, was a donor in Boston. The CDR3 is 15 amino acids. The repertoire was sequenced with immunoSEQ multiplex PCR; TCRdb's copy has only in-frame clones and lacks some. Of about half a million clones listed, about 88% are singletons.

Sequencing was performed on peripheral blood, taken in a trial of Ad26.COV2.S vaccine versus placebo. The chain recombines TRBV21-1 with TRBJ2-1. TRBV21-1 is noted as a pseudogene. The TCR was taken from a person between 18 and 59 years old who received the Ad26.COV2.S COVID-19 vaccine or a placebo. CDR3 sequence reads: CASSKGTYENNEQFF. The CDR3 nucleotides read TGTGCCAGCAGCAAAGGGACGTATGAGAATAATGAGCAGTTCTTC.